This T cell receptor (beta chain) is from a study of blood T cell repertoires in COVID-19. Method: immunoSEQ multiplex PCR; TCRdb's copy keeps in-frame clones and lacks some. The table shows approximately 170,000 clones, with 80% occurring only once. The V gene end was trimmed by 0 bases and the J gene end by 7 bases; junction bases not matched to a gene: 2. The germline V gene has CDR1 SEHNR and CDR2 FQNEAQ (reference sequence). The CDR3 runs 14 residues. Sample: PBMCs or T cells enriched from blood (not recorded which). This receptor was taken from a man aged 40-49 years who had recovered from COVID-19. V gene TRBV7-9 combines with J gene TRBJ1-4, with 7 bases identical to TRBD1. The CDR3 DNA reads TGTGCCAGCAGCTTAGCGGGGACAGCTGAAAAACTGTTTTTT. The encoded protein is CASSLAGTAEKLFF.